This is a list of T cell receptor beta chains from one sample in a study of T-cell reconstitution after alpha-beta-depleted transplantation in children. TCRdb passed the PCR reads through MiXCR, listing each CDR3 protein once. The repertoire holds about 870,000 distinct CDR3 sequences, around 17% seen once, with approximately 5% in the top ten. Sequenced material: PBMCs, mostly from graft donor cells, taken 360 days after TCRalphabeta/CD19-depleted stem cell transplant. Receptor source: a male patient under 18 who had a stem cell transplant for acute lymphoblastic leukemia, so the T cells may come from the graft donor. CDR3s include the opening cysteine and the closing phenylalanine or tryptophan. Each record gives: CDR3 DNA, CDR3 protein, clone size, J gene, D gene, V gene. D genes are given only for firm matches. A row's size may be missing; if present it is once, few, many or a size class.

CDR3nt: TGTGCCAGCAGCTTGCGGTACGAAAGGACCTACGAGCAGTACTTC; CDR3aa: CASSLRYERTYEQYF; abundance: few; j_gene: TRBJ2-7; d_gene: NA; v_gene: TRBV7-8
CDR3nt: TGCGCCAGCAGACAGGGGTTGAAGCCCTTAGCCAAAAACATTCAGTACTTC; CDR3aa: CASRQGLKPLAKNIQYF; abundance: few; j_gene: TRBJ2-4; d_gene: TRBD1; v_gene: TRBV23-1
CDR3nt: TGCAGTGCTCCGGTGACTAGCGGGAGGATCACCCACCAGTTCTTC; CDR3aa: CSAPVTSGRITHQFF; abundance: NA; j_gene: TRBJ2-1; d_gene: TRBD2; v_gene: TRBV20-1
CDR3nt: TGCAGCGTTGAAGATTCCGGGACAGTGAACACTGAAGCTTTCTTT; CDR3aa: CSVEDSGTVNTEAFF; abundance: NA; j_gene: TRBJ1-1; d_gene: TRBD1; v_gene: TRBV29-1
CDR3nt: TGTGCCAGCAGGGCCCGGGGGGGCGAGCAGTACTTC; CDR3aa: CASRARGGEQYF; abundance: NA; j_gene: TRBJ2-7; d_gene: TRBD2; v_gene: TRBV6-2/TRBV6-3
CDR3nt: TGCGCCAGCAGCGTCCCGACAGGATATGGGGCCAACGTCCTGACTTTC; CDR3aa: CASSVPTGYGANVLTF; abundance: few; j_gene: TRBJ2-6; d_gene: NA; v_gene: TRBV5-1
CDR3nt: TGTGCCAGCAGCAAATTAAGCACAGATACGCAGTATTTT; CDR3aa: CASSKLSTDTQYF; abundance: many; j_gene: TRBJ2-3; d_gene: NA; v_gene: TRBV27
CDR3nt: TGCGCCAGCAGCTTCCTCGCGAAAGGAAGCACAGATACGCAGTATTTT; CDR3aa: CASSFLAKGSTDTQYF; abundance: NA; j_gene: TRBJ2-3; d_gene: NA; v_gene: TRBV5-1
CDR3nt: TGTGCCAGCAGTTTAATTCGGGGTTTTGGGTCACCCCTCCACTTT; CDR3aa: CASSLIRGFGSPLHF; abundance: many; j_gene: TRBJ1-6; d_gene: NA; v_gene: TRBV28
CDR3nt: TGTGCCACCAGTGATCCCGGGACAGGGTCCTACGAGCAGTACTTC; CDR3aa: CATSDPGTGSYEQYF; abundance: many; j_gene: TRBJ2-7; d_gene: TRBD1; v_gene: TRBV24-1
CDR3nt: TGTGCCAGCAGCCACAGGGCTGGGGAGCAGTACTTC; CDR3aa: CASSHRAGEQYF; abundance: NA; j_gene: TRBJ2-7; d_gene: NA; v_gene: TRBV3-1
CDR3nt: TGCAGTGCTAGAATGACTAGCGGGGGTGCCAAAAACATTCAGTACTTC; CDR3aa: CSARMTSGGAKNIQYF; abundance: NA; j_gene: TRBJ2-4; d_gene: TRBD2; v_gene: TRBV20-1
CDR3nt: TGCGCCAGCACCGATATCGAGGCCGGGACAGGGTTCTTC; CDR3aa: CASTDIEAGTGFF; abundance: many; j_gene: TRBJ2-7; d_gene: TRBD1; v_gene: TRBV5-1
CDR3nt: TGTGCCAGCAGTTCGCCTCCGAGGGAGGACACTGAAGCTTTCTTT; CDR3aa: CASSSPPREDTEAFF; abundance: few; j_gene: TRBJ1-1; d_gene: NA; v_gene: TRBV12-3/TRBV12-4
CDR3nt: TGTGCCAGCAGTCGGCGGTGGCCCCAGTACTTC; CDR3aa: CASSRRWPQYF; abundance: few; j_gene: TRBJ2-5; d_gene: NA; v_gene: TRBV12-3/TRBV12-4
CDR3nt: TGTGCCAGTAGTATGGGACTAGCGATATACACCGGGGAGCTGTTTTTT; CDR3aa: CASSMGLAIYTGELFF; abundance: few; j_gene: TRBJ2-2; d_gene: TRBD2; v_gene: TRBV19
CDR3nt: TGCAGCGCTTACCGGGACTCGAGATTCACAGATACGCAGTATTTT; CDR3aa: CSAYRDSRFTDTQYF; abundance: many; j_gene: TRBJ2-3; d_gene: NA; v_gene: TRBV29-1
CDR3nt: TGTGCCTGGAGAATACTCGGGGATGAAGCTTTCTTT; CDR3aa: CAWRILGDEAFF; abundance: NA; j_gene: TRBJ1-1; d_gene: NA; v_gene: TRBV30
CDR3nt: TGTGCCAGCAGTCACCCATCCCACTACGAGCAGTACTTC; CDR3aa: CASSHPSHYEQYF; abundance: few; j_gene: TRBJ2-7; d_gene: NA; v_gene: TRBV27
CDR3nt: TGTGCCAGCAGCTTTTCCACTAGCGGGAGGGCCACAGATACGCAGTATTTT; CDR3aa: CASSFSTSGRATDTQYF; abundance: NA; j_gene: TRBJ2-3; d_gene: TRBD2; v_gene: TRBV7-2
CDR3nt: TGCGCCAGCAGCTTGTGGACAGGGACACGGCCTCTTGGAAACACCATATATTTT; CDR3aa: CASSLWTGTRPLGNTIYF; abundance: few; j_gene: TRBJ1-3; d_gene: TRBD1; v_gene: TRBV5-1
CDR3nt: TGTGCCAGCAGCCGATATGGGGCCGAGACCACAGATACGCAGTATTTT; CDR3aa: CASSRYGAETTDTQYF; abundance: NA; j_gene: TRBJ2-3; d_gene: NA; v_gene: TRBV11-1
CDR3nt: TGTGCCACCAGTGATGTGGGAGGAAACACCGGGGAGCTGTTTTTT; CDR3aa: CATSDVGGNTGELFF; abundance: few; j_gene: TRBJ2-2; d_gene: NA; v_gene: TRBV24-1
CDR3nt: TGTGCCAGCAGTTCCCCGAAAGGGAGGGCGGCAAGTGAGACCCAGTACTTC; CDR3aa: CASSSPKGRAASETQYF; abundance: few; j_gene: TRBJ2-5; d_gene: TRBD2; v_gene: TRBV28
CDR3nt: TGCAGTGCTAGAGATGGGGAAGCGGGAGGAGTTTACAATGAGCAGTTCTTC; CDR3aa: CSARDGEAGGVYNEQFF; abundance: NA; j_gene: TRBJ2-1; d_gene: TRBD2; v_gene: TRBV20-1
CDR3nt: TGTGCCAGCAGCCCACAACAGGGGGCGAACACTGAAGCTTTCTTT; CDR3aa: CASSPQQGANTEAFF; abundance: NA; j_gene: TRBJ1-1; d_gene: TRBD1; v_gene: TRBV4-2
CDR3nt: TGCGCCAGCAGTCAATCAAACGGGGGTACTGAAGCTTTCTTT; CDR3aa: CASSQSNGGTEAFF; abundance: once; j_gene: TRBJ1-1; d_gene: NA; v_gene: TRBV23-1
CDR3nt: TGCGCCAGCAGCTTGAGGGGGGGGTCCTACAATGAGCAGTTCTTC; CDR3aa: CASSLRGGSYNEQFF; abundance: many; j_gene: TRBJ2-1; d_gene: NA; v_gene: TRBV5-1
CDR3nt: TGTGCCAGCAGCACATACCGGACAGGGGCGTACAATGAGCAGTTCTTC; CDR3aa: CASSTYRTGAYNEQFF; abundance: many; j_gene: TRBJ2-1; d_gene: TRBD1; v_gene: TRBV7-9
CDR3nt: TGTGCCAGTAGTCCCCTTAGCGGGAGCCGAAACAATGAGCAGTTCTTC; CDR3aa: CASSPLSGSRNNEQFF; abundance: few; j_gene: TRBJ2-1; d_gene: TRBD2; v_gene: TRBV19
CDR3nt: TGCGCCAGCAGCCAAGGACCCAAAACAGATACGCAGTATTTT; CDR3aa: CASSQGPKTDTQYF; abundance: NA; j_gene: TRBJ2-3; d_gene: NA; v_gene: TRBV4-1
CDR3nt: TGTGCCAGCAGCGGACGGGGGGGACCGAACACCGGGGAGCTGTTTTTT; CDR3aa: CASSGRGGPNTGELFF; abundance: NA; j_gene: TRBJ2-2; d_gene: TRBD2; v_gene: TRBV9
CDR3nt: TGTGCCAGCAGCAGATTCGGGGATAATGAAAAACTGTTTTTT; CDR3aa: CASSRFGDNEKLFF; abundance: NA; j_gene: TRBJ1-4; d_gene: NA; v_gene: TRBV7-8
CDR3nt: TGCGCCAGCAGCTTAGAACAGCTCACAGATACGCAGTATTTT; CDR3aa: CASSLEQLTDTQYF; abundance: NA; j_gene: TRBJ2-3; d_gene: NA; v_gene: TRBV5-1
CDR3nt: TGTGCCAGCAGTTATAGGTCCGACTACGAGCAGTACTTC; CDR3aa: CASSYRSDYEQYF; abundance: few; j_gene: TRBJ2-7; d_gene: NA; v_gene: TRBV6-5
CDR3nt: TGTGCCAGCAGGAGAATCAATGAGCAGTTCTTC; CDR3aa: CASRRINEQFF; abundance: NA; j_gene: TRBJ2-1; d_gene: NA; v_gene: TRBV27
CDR3nt: TGTGCCAGCAGTAGATACGGGGGGCGATCTGGAAACACCATATATTTT; CDR3aa: CASSRYGGRSGNTIYF; abundance: few; j_gene: TRBJ1-3; d_gene: NA; v_gene: TRBV27
CDR3nt: TGTGCCAGCAGCTTAGATCCGGGACAGGGTCATGAGCAGTTCTTC; CDR3aa: CASSLDPGQGHEQFF; abundance: NA; j_gene: TRBJ2-1; d_gene: TRBD1; v_gene: TRBV11-3
CDR3nt: TGTGCCAGCAGCTTAGGAACGGGAGCGAACAATGAGCAGTTCTTC; CDR3aa: CASSLGTGANNEQFF; abundance: NA; j_gene: TRBJ2-1; d_gene: NA; v_gene: TRBV7-9
CDR3nt: TGCAGTGCTAGGTCAATTCTGGGGGTTGAAGCTTTCTTT; CDR3aa: CSARSILGVEAFF; abundance: few; j_gene: TRBJ1-1; d_gene: NA; v_gene: TRBV20-1
CDR3nt: TGTGCCAGCAGCCCCGATGTGGGGGAGGAATACGAGCAGTACTTC; CDR3aa: CASSPDVGEEYEQYF; abundance: NA; j_gene: TRBJ2-7; d_gene: NA; v_gene: TRBV3-1
CDR3nt: TGCAGCGTTGAAAACAGGGGAACCTACGAGCAGTACTTC; CDR3aa: CSVENRGTYEQYF; abundance: NA; j_gene: TRBJ2-7; d_gene: TRBD1; v_gene: TRBV29-1
CDR3nt: TGTGCCAGCAGCACAAGGTGGGGGGGGCCCGGGGAGCTGTTTTTT; CDR3aa: CASSTRWGGPGELFF; abundance: NA; j_gene: TRBJ2-2; d_gene: NA; v_gene: TRBV9
CDR3nt: TGCAGTGCTAGAGATCCTCTAGCGGGCCGACCCTACGAGCAGTACTTC; CDR3aa: CSARDPLAGRPYEQYF; abundance: NA; j_gene: TRBJ2-7; d_gene: TRBD2; v_gene: TRBV20-1
CDR3nt: TGCAGTGCTAGAGTGACAGGTAGCAATCAGCCCCAGCATTTT; CDR3aa: CSARVTGSNQPQHF; abundance: many; j_gene: TRBJ1-5; d_gene: NA; v_gene: TRBV20-1
CDR3nt: TGCAGCGTTGAGAAGGGCACGTCCTACGAGCAGTACTTC; CDR3aa: CSVEKGTSYEQYF; abundance: many; j_gene: TRBJ2-7; d_gene: NA; v_gene: TRBV29-1
CDR3nt: TGTGCCAGCAGCCAGGGCCCAATATATTTCAATCAGCCCCAGCATTTT; CDR3aa: CASSQGPIYFNQPQHF; abundance: NA; j_gene: TRBJ1-5; d_gene: NA; v_gene: TRBV4-2
CDR3nt: TGTGCCAGCAGCTCCGGGACTAGGCCTAGCGAGACCCAGTACTTC; CDR3aa: CASSSGTRPSETQYF; abundance: few; j_gene: TRBJ2-5; d_gene: TRBD2; v_gene: TRBV7-3
CDR3nt: TGTGCCAGCAGTTTAAGGTCCGGGGAGGCTAGCGTCGAGCAGTACTTC; CDR3aa: CASSLRSGEASVEQYF; abundance: few; j_gene: TRBJ2-7; d_gene: NA; v_gene: TRBV28
CDR3nt: TGTGCCACCAGTGACCCGACCTGGCGGGAGCGCGCGAACACCGGGGAGCTGTTTTTT; CDR3aa: CATSDPTWRERANTGELFF; abundance: few; j_gene: TRBJ2-2; d_gene: TRBD2; v_gene: TRBV24-1
CDR3nt: TGCAGTGCCACCGAGGACGCGGGATACAATGAGCAGTTCTTC; CDR3aa: CSATEDAGYNEQFF; abundance: many; j_gene: TRBJ2-1; d_gene: NA; v_gene: TRBV20-1
CDR3nt: TGCGCCAGCAGCTTCGTTGGCGGGGGACAAGAGACCCAGTACTTC; CDR3aa: CASSFVGGGQETQYF; abundance: many; j_gene: TRBJ2-5; d_gene: TRBD2; v_gene: TRBV5-1
CDR3nt: TGTGCCAGCAGTTACTCGATGGGCGGATCCTACGAGCAGTACTTC; CDR3aa: CASSYSMGGSYEQYF; abundance: few; j_gene: TRBJ2-7; d_gene: NA; v_gene: TRBV6-2/TRBV6-3
CDR3nt: TGCAGCGTTGAAGGGGAGGCAGATACGCAGTATTTT; CDR3aa: CSVEGEADTQYF; abundance: few; j_gene: TRBJ2-3; d_gene: NA; v_gene: TRBV29-1
CDR3nt: TGCGCCAGCAGCCTTCTCGCCCCCCCTTGGACTAGCGGGGTTACCTACGAGCAGTACTTC; CDR3aa: CASSLLAPPWTSGVTYEQYF; abundance: few; j_gene: TRBJ2-7; d_gene: TRBD2; v_gene: TRBV4-1
CDR3nt: TGTGCCACCTCTCCGGCCCTTAACTATGGCTACACCTTC; CDR3aa: CATSPALNYGYTF; abundance: few; j_gene: TRBJ1-2; d_gene: NA; v_gene: TRBV24-1